The rows below give T cell receptor beta chains drawn from one sample of a study of vaccination effects on CD4 cells after COVID-19. The repertoire was sequenced with immunoSEQ multiplex PCR; TCRdb's copy has only in-frame clones and lacks some. This table has around 30,000 clones, less than 80% appearing once. The antigens of these receptors remain unknown. Source: CD4+ T cells from PBMCs cultured with SARS-CoV-2 spike peptides, taken after COVID-19 vaccination. The receptors shown here come from a human donor who received a COVID-19 vaccine. Each CDR3 is given with its conserved first and last residue. The D gene is left open where the match is weak. Not every row has a clone size; where given, it reads once, few, many or a size class.

V gene: TRBV4-1; clone size: NA; D gene: NA; J gene: TRBJ1-3; CDR3 DNA: TGCGCCAGCAGCCAAGACGGGGACTCTGGAAACACCATATATTTT; CDR3 protein: CASSQDGDSGNTIYF
V gene: TRBV7-9; clone size: once; D gene: NA; J gene: TRBJ1-3; CDR3 DNA: TGTGCCAGCAGCCCGTATCAAACACTCTCTGGAAACACCATATATTTT; CDR3 protein: CASSPYQTLSGNTIYF
V gene: TRBV5-1; clone size: NA; D gene: NA; J gene: TRBJ2-7; CDR3 DNA: TGCGCCAGCAGCTTGGATGGAACTCCCCTACGGGAGCAGTACTTC; CDR3 protein: CASSLDGTPLREQYF
V gene: TRBV19; clone size: NA; D gene: TRBD1; J gene: TRBJ1-2; CDR3 DNA: TGTGCCAGTAGTACATCCGGGACAGGGGGCAACTATGGCTACACCTTC; CDR3 protein: CASSTSGTGGNYGYTF
V gene: TRBV5-4; clone size: NA; D gene: TRBD2; J gene: TRBJ2-3; CDR3 DNA: TGTGCCAGCAGCTTTCCGACTAGCGGCACAGATACGCAGTATTTT; CDR3 protein: CASSFPTSGTDTQYF
V gene: TRBV23-1; clone size: NA; D gene: TRBD1; J gene: TRBJ2-7; CDR3 DNA: TGCGCCAGCAGTCAAACACCGGGACAGGATTCCTACGAGCAGTACTTC; CDR3 protein: CASSQTPGQDSYEQYF
V gene: TRBV4-1; clone size: NA; D gene: TRBD1; J gene: TRBJ1-4; CDR3 DNA: TGCGCCAGCAGCCCGAATCCCCTAGGGGGCGAAAAACTGTTTTTT; CDR3 protein: CASSPNPLGGEKLFF
V gene: TRBV11-1; clone size: NA; D gene: NA; J gene: TRBJ2-7; CDR3 DNA: TGTGCCAGCAGCTGGGGCGAGGGTTACGAGCAGTACTTC; CDR3 protein: CASSWGEGYEQYF
V gene: TRBV6-4; clone size: few; D gene: NA; J gene: TRBJ2-3; CDR3 DNA: TGTGCCAGCAGTGACGGGAAGGGCCCCACAGATACGCAGTATTTT; CDR3 protein: CASSDGKGPTDTQYF
V gene: TRBV20-1; clone size: NA; D gene: TRBD2; J gene: TRBJ2-5; CDR3 DNA: TGCAGTGCTAGTGATAGCGGGGGGGCGTGGGAGACCCAGTACTTC; CDR3 protein: CSASDSGGAWETQYF
V gene: TRBV5-4; clone size: NA; D gene: TRBD1; J gene: TRBJ1-2; CDR3 DNA: TGTGCCAGCAGCTTGCATCAGGGGGGATCTGGCTACACCTTC; CDR3 protein: CASSLHQGGSGYTF
V gene: TRBV7-9; clone size: NA; D gene: NA; J gene: TRBJ1-1; CDR3 DNA: TGTGCCAGCAGCAGGGGCCGTGGGACTTTCTTT; CDR3 protein: CASSRGRGTFF
V gene: TRBV10-1; clone size: NA; D gene: NA; J gene: TRBJ2-2; CDR3 DNA: TGCGCCAGCAGTGATTGGGGAATCGGGGAGCTGTTTTTT; CDR3 protein: CASSDWGIGELFF
V gene: TRBV10-2; clone size: NA; D gene: NA; J gene: TRBJ2-7; CDR3 DNA: TGCGCCAGCAGAGGGCAGACCATGGCCGAGCAGTACTTC; CDR3 protein: CASRGQTMAEQYF
V gene: TRBV6-1; clone size: NA; D gene: TRBD1; J gene: TRBJ2-5; CDR3 DNA: TGTGCCAGCAGTGAACCTACAGGGGGGGAGACCCAGTACTTC; CDR3 protein: CASSEPTGGETQYF
V gene: TRBV24-1; clone size: NA; D gene: TRBD1; J gene: TRBJ2-5; CDR3 DNA: TGTGCCACCAGTGATGCCACAGGGGCGCAAGAGACCCAGTACTTC; CDR3 protein: CATSDATGAQETQYF
V gene: TRBV5-1; clone size: NA; D gene: NA; J gene: TRBJ1-5; CDR3 DNA: TGCGCCAGCAGCTTGGTGGGGGGGGGCGGACAGCCCCAGCATTTT; CDR3 protein: CASSLVGGGGQPQHF